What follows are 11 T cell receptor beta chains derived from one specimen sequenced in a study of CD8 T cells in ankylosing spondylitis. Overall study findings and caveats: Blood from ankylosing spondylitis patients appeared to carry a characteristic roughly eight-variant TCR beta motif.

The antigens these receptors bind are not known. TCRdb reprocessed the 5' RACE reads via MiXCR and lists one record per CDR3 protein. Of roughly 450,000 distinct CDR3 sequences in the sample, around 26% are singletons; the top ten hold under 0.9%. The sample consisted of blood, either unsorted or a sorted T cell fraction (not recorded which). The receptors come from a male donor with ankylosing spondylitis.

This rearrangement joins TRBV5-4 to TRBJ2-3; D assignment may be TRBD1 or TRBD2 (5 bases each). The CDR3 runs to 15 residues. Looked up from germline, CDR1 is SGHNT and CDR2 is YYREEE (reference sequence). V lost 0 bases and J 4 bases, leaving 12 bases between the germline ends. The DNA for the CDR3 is TGTGCCAGCAGCTTGGGAGGGGTCTCCGCAGATACGCAGTATTTT. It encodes CASSLGGVSADTQYF. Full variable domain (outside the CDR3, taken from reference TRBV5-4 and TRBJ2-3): ETGVTQSPTHLIKTRGQQVTLRCSSQSGHNTVSWYQQALGQGPQFIFQYYREEENGRGNFPPRFSGLQFPNYSSELNVNALELDDSALYLCASSLGGVSADTQYFGPGTRLTVL.

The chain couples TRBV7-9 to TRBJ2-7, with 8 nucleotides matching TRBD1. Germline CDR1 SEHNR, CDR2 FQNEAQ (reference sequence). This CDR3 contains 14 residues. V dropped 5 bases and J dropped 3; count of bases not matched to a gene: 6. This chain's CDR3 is CASSPQDRGYEQYF. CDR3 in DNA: TGTGCCAGCAGCCCCCAAGACAGGGGCTACGAGCAGTACTTC.

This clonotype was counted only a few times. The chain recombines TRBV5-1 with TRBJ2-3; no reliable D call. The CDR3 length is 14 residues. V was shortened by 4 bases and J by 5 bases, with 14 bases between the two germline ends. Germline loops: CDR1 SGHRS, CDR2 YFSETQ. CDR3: CASSPGSELDTQYF. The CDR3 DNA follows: TGCGCCAGCAGCCCCGGGTCAGAGCTAGATACGCAGTATTTT.

The CDR3 loop is CASSLITPQDTQYF. CDR3 coding DNA: TGCGCCAGCAGCTTAATAACTCCACAAGATACGCAGTATTTT. The chain has TRBV5-1 and TRBJ2-3; D not resolved. In germline, CDR1 is SGHRS, CDR2 YFSETQ. Deletions cut 2 bases from V and 5 bases from J, with 12 bases between. This CDR3 region has 14 residues. Full variable domain (rest looked up from reference TRBV5-1 and TRBJ2-3): KAGVTQTPRYLIKTRGQQVTLSCSPISGHRSVSWYQQTPGQGLQFLFEYFSETQRNKGNFPGRFSGRQFSNSRSEMNVSTLELGDSALYLCASSLITPQDTQYFGPGTRLTVL.

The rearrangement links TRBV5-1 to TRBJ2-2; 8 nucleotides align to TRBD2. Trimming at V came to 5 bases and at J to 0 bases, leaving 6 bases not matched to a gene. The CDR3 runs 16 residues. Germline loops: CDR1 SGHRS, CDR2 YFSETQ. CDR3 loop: CASRTSSGPNTGELFF. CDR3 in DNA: TGCGCCAGCAGGACATCTAGCGGGCCGAACACCGGGGAGCTGTTTTTT.

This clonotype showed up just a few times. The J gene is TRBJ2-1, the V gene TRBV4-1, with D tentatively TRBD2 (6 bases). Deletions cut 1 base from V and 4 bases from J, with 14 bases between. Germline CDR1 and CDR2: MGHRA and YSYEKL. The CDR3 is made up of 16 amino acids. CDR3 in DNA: TGCGCCAGCAGCCAAGTAAGGGCGGGACCATACAATGAGCAGTTCTTC. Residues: CASSQVRAGPYNEQFF.

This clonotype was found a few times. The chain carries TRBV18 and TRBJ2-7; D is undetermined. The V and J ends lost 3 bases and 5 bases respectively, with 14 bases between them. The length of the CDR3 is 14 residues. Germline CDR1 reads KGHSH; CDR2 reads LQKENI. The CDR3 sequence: CASSPAAPLHEQYV. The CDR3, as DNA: TGTGCCAGCTCACCTGCTGCACCACTCCACGAGCAGTACGTC.

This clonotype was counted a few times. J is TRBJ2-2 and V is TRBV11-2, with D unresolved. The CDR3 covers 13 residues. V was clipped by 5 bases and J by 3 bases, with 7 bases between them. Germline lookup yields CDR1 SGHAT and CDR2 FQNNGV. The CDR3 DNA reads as TGTGCCAGCAGCAATTATTACACCGGGGAGCTGTTTTTT. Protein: CASSNYYTGELFF. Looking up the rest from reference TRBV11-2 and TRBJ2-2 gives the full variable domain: EAGVAQSPRYKIIEKRQSVAFWCNPISGHATLYWYQQILGQGPKLLIQFQNNGVVDDSQLPKDRFSAERLKGVDSTLKIQPAKLEDSAVYLCASSNYYTGELFFGEGSRLTVL.

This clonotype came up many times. This CDR3 is CASSFGTSTTDTQYF. CDR3 sequence (DNA): TGCGCCAGCAGCTTTGGGACTAGCACCACAGATACGCAGTATTTT. This rearrangement joins TRBV5-1 to TRBJ2-3; the match to TRBD2 covers 9 bases. Unmatched junction bases numbered 3, after V lost 2 bases and J lost 2 bases. The CDR3 runs to 15 residues. CDR1 is SGHRS, CDR2 YFSETQ, per germline.

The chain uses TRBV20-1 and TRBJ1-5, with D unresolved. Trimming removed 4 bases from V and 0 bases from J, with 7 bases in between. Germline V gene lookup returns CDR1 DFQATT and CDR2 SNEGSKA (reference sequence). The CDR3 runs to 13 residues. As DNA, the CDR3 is TGCAGTGCTACACTGAATAGCAATCAGCCCCAGCATTTT. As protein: CSATLNSNQPQHF.

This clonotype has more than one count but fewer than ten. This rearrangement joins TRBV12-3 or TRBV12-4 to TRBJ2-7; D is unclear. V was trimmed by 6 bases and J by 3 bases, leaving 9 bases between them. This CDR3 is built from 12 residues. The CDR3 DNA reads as TGTGCCAGCAGCCGAAACTACTACGAGCAGTACGTC. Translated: CASSRNYYEQYV.